Here is one T cell receptor beta chain with its context. Categorization into cohorts depended on clinical history that participants reported. Before being deemed recovered, Cohort 3 donors had two negative PCRs, clearance, or symptom resolution. This CDR3 spans 17 amino acids. The germline CDR1 and CDR2 sequences are LGHNA and YSLEER. V was cut by 0 bases and J by 4 bases, with 16 bases left in between. This entry is derived from a study of blood T cell repertoires in COVID-19. Whole-study context: The origin of the acute and convalescent COVID-19 samples was the United States, Italy and Spain. T cells, B-cell-depleted T cells, or PBMCs provided the cDNA or gDNA that served as material.

TCRdb keeps only in-frame clones here, not all; method: immunoSEQ multiplex PCR. The table records 350,000 to 400,000 clones, more than 75% of them present only once. Sequenced input: PBMCs or T cells enriched from blood (not recorded which). This clonotype was obtained from a woman in her late teens or twenties who had recovered from COVID-19. The rearrangement joins TRBV4-3 to TRBJ2-1; tentative D call: TRBD1 (6 bases). The CDR3 here is CASSQDPPGHRYNEQFF. DNA for the CDR3: TGCGCCAGCAGCCAAGACCCCCCGGGACACAGGTACAATGAGCAGTTCTTC.